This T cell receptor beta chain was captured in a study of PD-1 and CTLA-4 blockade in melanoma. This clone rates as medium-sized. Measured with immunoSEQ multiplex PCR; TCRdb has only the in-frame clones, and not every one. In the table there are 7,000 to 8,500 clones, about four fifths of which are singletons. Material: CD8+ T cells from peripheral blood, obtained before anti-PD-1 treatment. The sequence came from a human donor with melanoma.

The CDR3 sequence: CASSQEWQGGNQPQHF. For the CDR3, the DNA is TGCGCCAGCAGCCAAGAATGGCAGGGCGGCAATCAGCCCCAGCATTTT. The chain uses TRBV4-3 and TRBJ1-5, with D perhaps matching TRBD1 (5 bases). The V end lost 0 bases, the J end lost 2 bases, and 11 bases lay between the germline ends. In germline, CDR1 is LGHNA, CDR2 YSLEER. The CDR3 length is 16 residues.